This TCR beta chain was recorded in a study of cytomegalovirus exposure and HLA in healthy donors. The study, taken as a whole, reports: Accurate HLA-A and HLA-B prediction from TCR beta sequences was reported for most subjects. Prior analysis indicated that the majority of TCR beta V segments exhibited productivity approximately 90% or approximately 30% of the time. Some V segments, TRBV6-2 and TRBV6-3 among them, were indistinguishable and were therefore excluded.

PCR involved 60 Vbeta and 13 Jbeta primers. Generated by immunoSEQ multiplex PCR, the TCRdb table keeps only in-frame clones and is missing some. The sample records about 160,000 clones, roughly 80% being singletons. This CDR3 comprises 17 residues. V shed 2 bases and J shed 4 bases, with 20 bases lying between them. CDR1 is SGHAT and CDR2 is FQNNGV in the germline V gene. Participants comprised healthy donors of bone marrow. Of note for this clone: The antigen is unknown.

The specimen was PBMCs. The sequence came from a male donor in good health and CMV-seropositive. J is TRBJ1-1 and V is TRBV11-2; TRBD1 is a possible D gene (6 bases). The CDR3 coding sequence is TGTGCCAGCAGCTTATCAGGGGAGATTTGGGGCACCACTGAAGCTTTCTTT. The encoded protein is CASSLSGEIWGTTEAFF. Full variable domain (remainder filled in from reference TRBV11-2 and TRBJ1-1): EAGVAQSPRYKIIEKRQSVAFWCNPISGHATLYWYQQILGQGPKLLIQFQNNGVVDDSQLPKDRFSAERLKGVDSTLKIQPAKLEDSAVYLCASSLSGEIWGTTEAFFGQGTRLTVV.